This T cell receptor beta chain was documented in a study of shared clonotypes between healthy human individuals. About the study: For every donor, three CD4 naive, three CD4 memory, two CD8 naive and one CD8 memory plates were used.

The authors loaded 200 ng DNA, around 32,000 T cell genomes, into sorted-subset replicate PCRs. Here immunoSEQ multiplex PCR was the method, and the copy in TCRdb shows in-frame clones only, minus some. The profile covers 1,400,000 or so clones, with 98% to 99% appearing a single time and 0.36% taken by the ten largest. V was cut by 4 bases and J by 5 bases, with 18 bases left in between. The CDR3 totals 15 residues. Germline assignment: CDR1 ENHRY and CDR2 SYGVKD. The chain is built from TRBV10-3 and TRBJ2-7, with D possibly TRBD2 on 6 matching bases. Sequencing input: naive CD4+ T cells sorted from blood. The subset is: CD45RA+ positively selected. The sequence was collected from a man aged 25-45 years in good health. CDR3 region: CAISVGGPPSDEQYF. In DNA form, the CDR3 reads TGTGCCATCAGTGTCGGGGGACCGCCGAGCGACGAGCAGTACTTC.